This record concerns one T cell receptor beta chain sequence. Under the authors' procedure: Scientists estimated how many nucleated cells there were by amplifying reference gene primers. TCRdb's table, derived via immunoSEQ multiplex PCR, lists solely in-frame clones and lacks some. That table is the source of V, J and clone size, and D and trimming were worked out from the DNA. The sample includes around 170,000 clones, approximately 85% of them seen just once. This entry is derived from a study of blood T cell repertoires in COVID-19. CDR3 size: 15 residues. Germline values: CDR1 SGHRS, CDR2 YFSETQ. The J segment lost 4 bases and the V segment lost 4 bases, leaving 4 bases of the junction unmatched. Individuals drawn from approximately 26 US areas were about 18 to 90 years old.

The TCR originated in a woman in her twenties or thirties who had recovered from COVID-19. This chain links TRBV5-1 with TRBJ2-3, with 12 bases matching TRBD2. Material for sequencing was PBMCs or T cells enriched from blood (not recorded which). Written as DNA, the CDR3 is TGCGCCAGCAGCGCACTAGCGGGAGGTTCAGATACGCAGTATTTT. Protein: CASSALAGGSDTQYF. Full variable domain (outside the CDR3, taken from reference TRBV5-1 and TRBJ2-3): KAGVTQTPRYLIKTRGQQVTLSCSPISGHRSVSWYQQTPGQGLQFLFEYFSETQRNKGNFPGRFSGRQFSNSRSEMNVSTLELGDSALYLCASSALAGGSDTQYFGPGTRLTVL.